A selection of T cell receptor beta chains follows, all from one sample in a study of glioma-infiltrating T cells. MiXCR, run by TCRdb on the multiplex PCR reads, gives a single entry per CDR3 protein. The profile shows approximately 400,000 distinct CDR3 sequences, roughly two fifths of them singletons. Sequences were obtained from glioma tissue, nonneoplastic brain tissue, or PBMCs (not recorded which). The receptors were sampled from a human donor with low-grade glioma or glioblastoma, undergoing nonglioma brain surgery, or in good health (not recorded which). CDR3s include the opening cysteine and the closing phenylalanine or tryptophan. D genes are given only for firm matches. Rows give clone size only sometimes, using once, few, many, or a class for an expanded clone.

few,TRBV18,TRBJ2-3,TRBD1,CASSPRQGRIDTQYF,TGTGCCAGCTCACCACGACAGGGGCGGATAGATACGCAGTATTTT
.,TRBV12-3/TRBV12-4,TRBJ1-2,.,CASSLGLRVNTF,TGTGCCAGCAGTCTAGGCCTAAGGGTGAACACCTTC
few,TRBV20-1,TRBJ2-5,.,CSARGEADLGAQYF,TGCAGTGCTAGAGGGGAGGCAGACCTTGGCGCCCAGTACTTC
.,TRBV11-2,TRBJ2-1,.,CASSLNIVLGPGTPNEQFF,TGTGCCAGCAGCTTAAATATCGTCCTCGGCCCCGGGACTCCGAATGAGCAGTTCTTC
.,TRBV27,TRBJ2-6,TRBD1,CASSPLGRGSSWANVLTF,TGTGCCAGCAGTCCCCTAGGCAGGGGGAGCTCTTGGGCCAACGTCCTGACTTTC
many,TRBV27,TRBJ1-1,TRBD1,CASRLRQGLNTEAFF,TGTGCCAGCAGGCTAAGACAGGGTCTGAACACTGAAGCTTTCTTT
.,TRBV5-1,TRBJ1-1,.,CASRIPTRENTEAFF,TGTGCCAGCAGGATACCGACCCGTGAGAACACTGAAGCTTTCTTT
.,TRBV3-1,TRBJ1-2,.,CASSHGSGDGYTF,TGTGCCAGCAGCCACGGGTCCGGGGATGGCTACACCTTC
medium-sized,TRBV27,TRBJ2-5,.,CASSLRVGETQYF,TGTGCCAGCAGTTTACGGGTTGGCGAGACCCAGTACTTC
few,TRBV19,TRBJ1-6,.,CASSIEVRGSPLHF,TGTGCCAGTAGTATAGAAGTCCGAGGTTCACCCCTCCACTTT
.,TRBV28,TRBJ1-5,.,CASSFRGATSNQPQHF,TGTGCCAGCAGTTTTCGGGGGGCTACGAGCAATCAGCCCCAGCATTTT
.,TRBV6-1,TRBJ1-6,.,CASSEWDNSPLHF,TGTGCCAGCAGTGAATGGGATAATTCACCCCTCCACTTT
.,TRBV7-2,TRBJ2-7,TRBD1,CASSEDRGPREQYF,TGTGCCAGCAGCGAGGACAGGGGGCCGCGAGAGCAGTACTTC
.,TRBV29-1,TRBJ2-1,TRBD2,CSVESLAGGRGEQFF,TGCAGCGTTGAGAGCCTAGCGGGAGGGCGGGGTGAGCAGTTCTTC
.,TRBV3-1,TRBJ1-2,.,CASSQQLIARGYTF,TGTGCCAGCAGCCAACAACTTATCGCGAGGGGCTACACCTTC
many,TRBV27,TRBJ1-2,.,CASSVNRVGNYGYTF,TGTGCCAGCAGTGTAAACAGGGTCGGTAACTATGGCTACACCTTC
.,TRBV19,TRBJ2-7,.,CASSYRGRETPYEQYF,TGTGCCAGTAGTTATAGGGGGCGGGAGACCCCCTACGAGCAGTACTTC
.,TRBV6-2/TRBV6-3,TRBJ2-5,.,CASSPWGNQETQYF,TGTGCCAGCAGTCCATGGGGTAACCAAGAGACCCAGTACTTC
.,TRBV6-2/TRBV6-3,TRBJ2-7,.,CASTRRPGIAYEQYF,TGTGCCAGCACCCGACGGCCCGGGATAGCCTACGAGCAGTACTTC
.,TRBV28,TRBJ1-6,.,CASSSPSSYNSPLHF,TGTGCCAGCAGTTCACCAAGCTCCTATAATTCACCCCTCCACTTT
few,TRBV4-1,TRBJ1-2,.,CASSQEQGGVGYTF,TGCGCCAGCAGCCAAGAACAGGGAGGGGTGGGCTACACCTTC
.,TRBV6-5,TRBJ2-1,.,CASSYLAVGSSYNEQFF,TGTGCCAGCAGTTACCTTGCGGTAGGGAGCTCCTACAATGAGCAGTTCTTC
.,TRBV28,TRBJ2-7,TRBD2,CASSRTSETYEQYF,TGTGCCAGCAGTCGGACTAGCGAGACCTACGAGCAGTACTTC
.,TRBV7-9,TRBJ2-1,.,CASSLLDSPYNEQFF,TGTGCCAGCAGCTTACTGGACAGTCCCTACAATGAGCAGTTCTTC
.,TRBV4-2,TRBJ2-1,TRBD2,CASSQDWRGSYNKQFF,TGTGCCAGCAGCCAAGATTGGCGGGGGTCCTACAATAAGCAGTTCTTC
few,TRBV7-6,TRBJ2-5,.,CASSLVLRGETQYF,TGTGCCAGCAGCTTAGTTCTCAGGGGAGAGACCCAGTACTTC
.,TRBV7-2,TRBJ2-7,TRBD2,CASSLGGGELYYEQYF,TGTGCCAGCAGCTTAGGGGGGGGAGAGTTATACTACGAGCAGTACTTC
few,TRBV4-1,TRBJ2-3,.,CASSQDRGLNTDTQYF,TGCGCCAGCAGCCAAGATCGAGGACTCAACACAGATACGCAGTATTTT
few,TRBV6-1,TRBJ2-1,.,CATSDTNRIPYNEQFF,TGTGCCACCAGTGACACGAACAGGATCCCCTACAATGAGCAGTTCTTC
.,TRBV2,TRBJ1-2,.,CASSVDGYDYTF,TGTGCCAGCAGTGTAGACGGGTATGACTACACCTTC
.,TRBV27,TRBJ2-3,.,CAPPRVQDTQYF,TGTGCCCCCCCGAGAGTGCAAGATACGCAGTATTTT
few,TRBV28,TRBJ2-7,TRBD1,CASSFYPGGYEQYF,TGTGCCAGCAGTTTTTACCCAGGGGGCTACGAGCAGTACTTC
many,TRBV20-1,TRBJ2-5,TRBD2,CSGLAGGPHQETQYF,TGCAGTGGCCTAGCGGGAGGGCCTCACCAAGAGACCCAGTACTTC
few,TRBV28,TRBJ2-3,TRBD1,CASGAGQGADTQYF,TGTGCCAGTGGGGCAGGGCAGGGGGCAGATACGCAGTATTTT
.,TRBV20-1,TRBJ2-1,TRBD2,CSARRSGTTNEQFF,TGCAGTGCCCGACGGTCCGGGACTACGAATGAGCAGTTCTTC
.,TRBV25-1,TRBJ2-1,TRBD2,CASSDPAGESNEQFF,TGTGCCAGCAGTGATCCCGCGGGAGAAAGCAATGAGCAGTTCTTC
.,TRBV6-2/TRBV6-3,TRBJ2-2,TRBD2,CASSYHGTSGSYTGELFF,TGTGCCAGCAGTTACCACGGGACTAGCGGGAGTTACACCGGGGAGCTGTTTTTT
.,TRBV4-1,TRBJ2-7,.,CASSLAGGGAYEQCF,TGCGCCAGCAGCCTAGCAGGGGGGGGAGCCTACGAGCAGTGCTTC
.,TRBV28,TRBJ2-7,.,CASSSRGIRTYEQYF,TGTGCCAGCAGTTCCAGGGGAATTAGGACCTACGAGCAGTACTTC
many,TRBV7-2,TRBJ2-7,.,CASGITQYEQYF,TGTGCCAGCGGAATAACCCAGTACGAGCAGTACTTC
.,TRBV7-2,TRBJ1-2,.,CASSSRDRPYGYTF,TGTGCCAGCAGCTCCCGAGACAGACCCTATGGCTACACCTTC
many,TRBV20-1,TRBJ1-6,.,CSARGVSPDSPLHF,TGCAGTGCTAGAGGGGTGTCGCCCGATTCACCCCTCCACTTT
many,TRBV20-1,TRBJ1-5,.,CSARDRGDQPQHF,TGCAGTGCTAGAGATCGGGGGGATCAGCCCCAGCATTTT
once,TRBV29-1,TRBJ2-1,.,CSVEERWTYNEQFF,TGCAGCGTTGAAGAGCGGTGGACCTACAATGAGCAGTTCTTC
few,TRBV28,TRBJ2-3,.,CASRPTEGVSTDTQYF,TGTGCCAGCCGGCCAACAGAAGGAGTTAGTACAGATACGCAGTATTTT
.,TRBV7-2,TRBJ1-5,.,CASSSYRASNQPQHF,TGTGCCAGCAGCTCCTACAGGGCAAGCAATCAGCCCCAGCATTTT
many,TRBV4-2,TRBJ1-2,TRBD1,CASSLDRGDYGYTF,TGTGCCAGCAGCCTGGACAGGGGAGACTATGGCTACACCTTC
few,TRBV2,TRBJ2-7,TRBD2,CASATGGPYEQYF,TGTGCCAGCGCGACGGGAGGGCCTTACGAGCAGTACTTC
.,TRBV5-4,TRBJ2-7,.,CASSASGVSYEQYF,TGTGCCAGCAGCGCCTCAGGTGTCTCCTACGAGCAGTACTTC
.,TRBV7-2,TRBJ2-5,.,CASSSLFGTQYF,TGTGCCAGCAGCTCCCTATTTGGGACCCAGTACTTC
.,TRBV6-6,TRBJ2-2,TRBD1,CASSKTGGGTGELFF,TGTGCCAGCAGTAAAACAGGGGGCGGTACCGGGGAGCTGTTTTTT
.,TRBV27,TRBJ2-3,.,CASSSFSLPYTQYF,TGTGCCAGCAGTTCCTTCAGTCTCCCATATACGCAGTATTTT
few,TRBV5-1,TRBJ2-3,.,CASSLAFRQAQWETDTQYF,TGCGCCAGCAGCTTGGCATTTCGGCAGGCCCAATGGGAGACAGATACGCAGTATTTT
.,TRBV29-1,TRBJ2-7,.,CSVGPTGNEQYF,TGCAGCGTTGGACCTACAGGGAACGAGCAGTACTTC
.,TRBV19,TRBJ2-1,.,CASSIIGENEQFF,TGTGCCAGTAGTATCATCGGTGAGAATGAGCAGTTCTTC
.,TRBV20-1,TRBJ2-7,TRBD2,CSAGREAYEQYF,TGCAGTGCTGGACGGGAGGCCTACGAGCAGTACTTC
.,TRBV7-8,TRBJ1-2,.,CASSLGAGRVYGYTF,TGTGCCAGCAGCTTAGGTGCAGGGAGGGTCTATGGCTACACCTTC
.,TRBV29-1,TRBJ2-3,.,CSVAPVPDTQYF,TGCAGCGTTGCCCCAGTGCCGGATACGCAGTATTTT
few,TRBV7-9,TRBJ1-2,.,CASSPLGARNGYTF,TGTGCCAGCAGCCCTCTCGGGGCGCGGAATGGCTACACCTTC
few,TRBV12-3/TRBV12-4,TRBJ1-5,.,CASSPGNDNRPQHF,TGTGCCAGCTCCCCCGGTAACGACAATCGGCCCCAGCATTTT